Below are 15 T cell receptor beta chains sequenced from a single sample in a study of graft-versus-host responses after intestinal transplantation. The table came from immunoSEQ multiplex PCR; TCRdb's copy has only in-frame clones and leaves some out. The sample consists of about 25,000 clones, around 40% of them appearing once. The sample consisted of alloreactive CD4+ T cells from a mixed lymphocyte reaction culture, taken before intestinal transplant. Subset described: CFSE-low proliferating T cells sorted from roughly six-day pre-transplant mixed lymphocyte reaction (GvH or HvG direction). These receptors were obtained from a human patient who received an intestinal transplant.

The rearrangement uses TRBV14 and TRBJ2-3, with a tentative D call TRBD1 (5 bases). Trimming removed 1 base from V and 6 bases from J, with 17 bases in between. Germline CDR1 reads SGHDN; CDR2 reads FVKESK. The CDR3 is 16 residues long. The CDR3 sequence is CASSQVGLGLADTQYF. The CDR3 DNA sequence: TGTGCCAGCAGCCAAGTAGGATTGGGGCTGGCGGATACGCAGTATTTT.

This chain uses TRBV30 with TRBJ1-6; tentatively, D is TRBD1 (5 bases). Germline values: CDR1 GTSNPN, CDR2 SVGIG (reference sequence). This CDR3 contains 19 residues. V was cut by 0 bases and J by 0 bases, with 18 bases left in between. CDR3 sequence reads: CAWSVRGIRGSSYNSPLHF. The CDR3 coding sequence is TGTGCCTGGAGTGTACGGGGGATACGTGGGAGCTCCTATAATTCACCCCTCCACTTT.

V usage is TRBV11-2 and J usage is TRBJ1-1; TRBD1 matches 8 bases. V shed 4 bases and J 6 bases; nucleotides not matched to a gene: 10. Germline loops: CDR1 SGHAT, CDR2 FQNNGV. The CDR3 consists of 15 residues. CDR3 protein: CASSSGDRSGAEAFF. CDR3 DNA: TGTGCCAGCAGCTCCGGGGACAGGTCGGGGGCTGAAGCTTTCTTT.

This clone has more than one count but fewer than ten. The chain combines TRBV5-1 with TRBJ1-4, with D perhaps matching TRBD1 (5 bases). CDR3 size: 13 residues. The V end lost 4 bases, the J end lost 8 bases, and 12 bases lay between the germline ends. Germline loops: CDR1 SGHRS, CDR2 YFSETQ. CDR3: CASSVGTTEKLFF. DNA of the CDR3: TGCGCCAGCAGCGTTGGGACTACCGAAAAACTGTTTTTT.

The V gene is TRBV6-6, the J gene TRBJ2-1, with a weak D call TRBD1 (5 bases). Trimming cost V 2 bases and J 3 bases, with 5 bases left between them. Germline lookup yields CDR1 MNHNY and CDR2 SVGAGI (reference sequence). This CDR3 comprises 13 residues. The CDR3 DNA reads TGTGCCAGCAGTTACAGGGGCTACAATGAGCAGTTCTTC. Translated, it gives CASSYRGYNEQFF.

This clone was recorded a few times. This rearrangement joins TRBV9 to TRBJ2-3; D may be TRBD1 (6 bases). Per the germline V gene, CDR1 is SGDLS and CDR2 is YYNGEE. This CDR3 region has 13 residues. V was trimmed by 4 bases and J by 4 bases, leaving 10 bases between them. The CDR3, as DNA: TGTGCCAGCAGCTTAAGGGGGTCAGATACGCAGTATTTT. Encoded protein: CASSLRGSDTQYF.

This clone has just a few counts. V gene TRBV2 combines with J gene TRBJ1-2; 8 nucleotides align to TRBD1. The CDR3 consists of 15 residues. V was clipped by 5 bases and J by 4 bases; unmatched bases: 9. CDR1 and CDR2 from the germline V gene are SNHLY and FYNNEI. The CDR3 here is CASSLGGGQGYGYTF. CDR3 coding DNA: TGTGCCAGCAGTCTGGGCGGCGGACAGGGCTATGGCTACACCTTC.

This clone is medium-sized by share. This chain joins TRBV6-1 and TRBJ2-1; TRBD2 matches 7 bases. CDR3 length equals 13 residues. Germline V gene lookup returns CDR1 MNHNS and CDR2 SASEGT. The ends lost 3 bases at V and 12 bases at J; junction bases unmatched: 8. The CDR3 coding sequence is TGTGCCAGCAGTGAGACTAGCAATACTAGGCAGTTCTTC. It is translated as CASSETSNTRQFF.

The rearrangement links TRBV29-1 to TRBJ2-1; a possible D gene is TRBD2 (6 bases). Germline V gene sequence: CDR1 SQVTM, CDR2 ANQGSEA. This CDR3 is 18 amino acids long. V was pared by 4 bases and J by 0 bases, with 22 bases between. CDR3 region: CSVGQSYYYGGSYNEQFF. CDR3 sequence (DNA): TGCAGCGTTGGCCAGTCATACTACTACGGGGGCTCCTACAATGAGCAGTTCTTC.

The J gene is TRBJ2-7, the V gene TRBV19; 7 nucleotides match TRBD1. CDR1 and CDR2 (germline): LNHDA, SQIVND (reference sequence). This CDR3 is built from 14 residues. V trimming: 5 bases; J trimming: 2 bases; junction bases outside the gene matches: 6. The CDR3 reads CASSPRGQTYEQYF. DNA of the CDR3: TGTGCCAGTAGTCCGAGGGGACAGACCTACGAGCAGTACTTC.

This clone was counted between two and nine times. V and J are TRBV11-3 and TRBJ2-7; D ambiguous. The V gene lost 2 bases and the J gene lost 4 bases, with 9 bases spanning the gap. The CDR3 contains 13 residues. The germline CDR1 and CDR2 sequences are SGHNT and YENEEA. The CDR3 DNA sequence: TGTGCCAGCAGCTTAATCGAACAATACGAGCAGTACTTC. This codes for CASSLIEQYEQYF.

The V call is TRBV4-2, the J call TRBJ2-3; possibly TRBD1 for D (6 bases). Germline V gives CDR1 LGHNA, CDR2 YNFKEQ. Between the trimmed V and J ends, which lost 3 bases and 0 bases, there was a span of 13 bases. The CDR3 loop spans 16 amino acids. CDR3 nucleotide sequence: TGTGCCAGCAGCCAGGAAACAGGGTTTAGCACAGATACGCAGTATTTT. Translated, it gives CASSQETGFSTDTQYF.

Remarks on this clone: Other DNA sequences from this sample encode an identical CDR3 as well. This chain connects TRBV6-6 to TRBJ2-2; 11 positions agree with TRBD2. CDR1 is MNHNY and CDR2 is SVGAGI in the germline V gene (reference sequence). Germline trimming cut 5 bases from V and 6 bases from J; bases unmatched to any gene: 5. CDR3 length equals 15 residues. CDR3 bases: TGTGCCAGCAGTAAAATACTAGCGGGGGCCGGGGAGCTGTTTTTT. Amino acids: CASSKILAGAGELFF.

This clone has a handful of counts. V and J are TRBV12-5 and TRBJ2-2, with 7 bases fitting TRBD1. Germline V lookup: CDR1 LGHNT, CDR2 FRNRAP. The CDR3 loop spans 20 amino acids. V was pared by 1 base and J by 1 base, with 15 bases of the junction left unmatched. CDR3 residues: CASGLASPTPWTGNTGELFF. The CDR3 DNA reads TGTGCTAGTGGTTTGGCAAGTCCAACCCCTTGGACAGGGAACACCGGGGAGCTGTTTTTT. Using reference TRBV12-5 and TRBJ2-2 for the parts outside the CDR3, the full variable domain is DARVTQTPRHKVTEMGQEVTMRCQPILGHNTVFWYRQTMMQGLELLAYFRNRAPLDDSGMPKDRFSAEMPDATLATLKIQPSEPRDSAVYFCASGLASPTPWTGNTGELFFGEGSRLTVL.

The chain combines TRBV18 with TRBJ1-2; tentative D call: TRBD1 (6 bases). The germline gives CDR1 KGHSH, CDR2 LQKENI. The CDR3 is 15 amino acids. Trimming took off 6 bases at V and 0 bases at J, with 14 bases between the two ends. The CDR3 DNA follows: TGTGCCAGCTCGCCAATACAGGGCGCTAACTATGGCTACACCTTC. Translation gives CASSPIQGANYGYTF.